This TCR beta chain appears in the sequencing data of a study of tumor-infiltrating lymphocytes in primary liver carcinoma. As to this clonotype: No conserved phenylalanine or tryptophan ends this CDR3, so it is likely a read error. The DNA is omitted, as the CDR3 cannot be located on it reliably, and the CDR3 follows TCRdb's listing.

Germline-derived CDR1 and CDR2 are SGHNT and YENEEA. The CDR3 is 15 residues long, ends included. Synthesis of TCR beta cDNA was carried out from about 500 ng total RNA with a constant-region primer. Three rounds of nested multiplex PCR with slightly modified ARM-PCR produced TCR beta libraries. The opening two PCR rounds, nine to eleven cycles each, paired TRBV1-TRBV30 forward primers with a C-beta reverse primer. TCRdb re-analysed the multiplex PCR reads in MiXCR, keeping a single row per CDR3 protein. Of 20,000 to 25,000 distinct CDR3 sequences listed, over 60% were seen once; the top ten hold approximately 40%. Extraction of RNA together with DNA used roughly 19-32 mg of unsorted bulk tissue.

The sequence derives from a woman aged 25 to 39 with primary liver carcinoma and hepatitis B virus infection. The source material was liver tumor tissue from sampling region 1. Documented subset: tumor region T1, superior pole. The chain combines TRBV11-3 with TRBJ2-1; TRBD2, the table's D call, was not compared with the DNA. CDR3 amino acids: CASSRLAGGRYEEFC.